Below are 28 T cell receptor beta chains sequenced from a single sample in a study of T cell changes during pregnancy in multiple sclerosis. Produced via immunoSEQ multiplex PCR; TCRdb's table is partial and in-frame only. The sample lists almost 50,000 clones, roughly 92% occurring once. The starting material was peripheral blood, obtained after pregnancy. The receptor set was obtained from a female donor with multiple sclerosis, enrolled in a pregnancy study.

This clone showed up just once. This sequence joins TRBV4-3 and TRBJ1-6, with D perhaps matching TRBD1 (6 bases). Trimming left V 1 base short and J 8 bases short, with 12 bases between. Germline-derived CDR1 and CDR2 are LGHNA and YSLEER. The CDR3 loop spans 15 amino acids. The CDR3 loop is CASSQGPGADSPLHF. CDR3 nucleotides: TGCGCCAGCAGCCAAGGGCCAGGGGCGGATTCACCCCTCCACTTT.

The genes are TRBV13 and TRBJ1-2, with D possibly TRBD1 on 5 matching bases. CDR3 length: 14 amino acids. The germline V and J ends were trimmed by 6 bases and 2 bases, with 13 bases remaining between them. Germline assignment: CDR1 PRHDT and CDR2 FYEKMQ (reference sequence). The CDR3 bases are TGTGCCAGCAGGCCAACAGGACGAAACTATGGCTACACCTTC. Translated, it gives CASRPTGRNYGYTF.

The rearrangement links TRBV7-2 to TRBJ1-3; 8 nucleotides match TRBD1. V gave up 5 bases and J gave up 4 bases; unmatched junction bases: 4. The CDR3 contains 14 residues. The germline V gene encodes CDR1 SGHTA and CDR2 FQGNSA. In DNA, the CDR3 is TGTGCCAGCAGCCGCAGGGGGCGCGGAAACACCATATATTTT. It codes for CASSRRGRGNTIYF.

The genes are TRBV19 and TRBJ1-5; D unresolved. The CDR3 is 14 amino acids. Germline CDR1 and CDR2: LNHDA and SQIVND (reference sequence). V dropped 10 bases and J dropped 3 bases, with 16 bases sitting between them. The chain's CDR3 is CATEGLQYNQPQHF. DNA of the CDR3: TGTGCCACCGAGGGCCTACAGTACAATCAGCCCCAGCATTTT.

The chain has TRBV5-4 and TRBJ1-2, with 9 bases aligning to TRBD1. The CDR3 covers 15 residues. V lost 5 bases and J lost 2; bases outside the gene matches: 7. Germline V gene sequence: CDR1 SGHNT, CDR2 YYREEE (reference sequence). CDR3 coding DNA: TGTGCCAGCAGACGATGGGGACAGGGAAACTATGGCTACACCTTC. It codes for CASRRWGQGNYGYTF.

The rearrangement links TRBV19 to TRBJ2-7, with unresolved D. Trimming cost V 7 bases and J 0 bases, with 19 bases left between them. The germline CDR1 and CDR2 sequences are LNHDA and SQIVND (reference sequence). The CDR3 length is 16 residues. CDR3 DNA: TGTGCCAGTACCAGAAATGGCGGTATGAGCTCCTACGAGCAGTACTTC. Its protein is CASTRNGGMSSYEQYF.

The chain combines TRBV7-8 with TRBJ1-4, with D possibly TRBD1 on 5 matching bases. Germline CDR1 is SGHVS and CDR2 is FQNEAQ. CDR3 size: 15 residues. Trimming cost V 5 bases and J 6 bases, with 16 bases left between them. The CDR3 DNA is TGTGCCAGCAGCCAGGGCGTAGGGGTACATGAAAAACTGTTTTTT. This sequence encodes CASSQGVGVHEKLFF.

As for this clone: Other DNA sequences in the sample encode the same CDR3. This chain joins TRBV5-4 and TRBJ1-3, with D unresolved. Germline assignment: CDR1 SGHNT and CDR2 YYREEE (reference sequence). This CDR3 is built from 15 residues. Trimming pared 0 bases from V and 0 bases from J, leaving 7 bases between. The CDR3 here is CASSLVGSSGNTIYF. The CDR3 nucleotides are TGTGCCAGCAGCTTGGTGGGGAGCTCTGGAAACACCATATATTTT.

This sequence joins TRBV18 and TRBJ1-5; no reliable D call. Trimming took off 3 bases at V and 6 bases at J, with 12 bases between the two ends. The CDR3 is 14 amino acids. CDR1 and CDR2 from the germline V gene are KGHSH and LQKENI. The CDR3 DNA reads TGTGCCAGCTCACCTAACCGGGCGGGTCAGCCCCAGCATTTT. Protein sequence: CASSPNRAGQPQHF.

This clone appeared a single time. CDR3 residues: CASSPYRDRPNTEAFF. CDR3 sequence (DNA): TGTGCCAGCAGCCCCTACAGGGACCGCCCGAACACTGAAGCTTTCTTT. The chain is built from TRBV27 and TRBJ1-1; possibly TRBD1 for D (6 bases). Deletions cut 6 bases from V and 1 base from J, with 18 bases between. CDR1 is MNHEY and CDR2 is SMNVEV in the germline V gene (reference sequence). The CDR3 extends over 16 amino acids.

The CDR3 DNA is TGTGCCAGCAGCCTTGGACAGGCCCGCTCTGGAAACACCATATATTTT. It yields the protein CASSLGQARSGNTIYF. The J gene is TRBJ1-3, the V gene TRBV9; 7 nucleotides align to TRBD1. Looked up from germline, CDR1 is SGDLS and CDR2 is YYNGEE. This CDR3 spans 16 amino acids. Trimming took 4 bases from V and 0 from J; bases not matched to a gene: 7.

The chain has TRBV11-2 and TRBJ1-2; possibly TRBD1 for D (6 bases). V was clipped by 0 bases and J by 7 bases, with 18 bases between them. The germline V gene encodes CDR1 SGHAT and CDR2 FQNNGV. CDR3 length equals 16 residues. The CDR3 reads CASSLERAGGAFGYTF. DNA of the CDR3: TGTGCCAGCAGCTTAGAGAGGGCGGGGGGCGCTTTTGGCTACACCTTC.

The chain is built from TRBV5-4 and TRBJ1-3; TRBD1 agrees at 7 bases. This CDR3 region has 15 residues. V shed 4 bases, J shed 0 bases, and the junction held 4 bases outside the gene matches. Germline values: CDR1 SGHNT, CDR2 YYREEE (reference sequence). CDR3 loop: CASSRQGLSGNTIYF. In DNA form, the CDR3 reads TGTGCCAGCAGCCGACAGGGCCTCTCTGGAAACACCATATATTTT.

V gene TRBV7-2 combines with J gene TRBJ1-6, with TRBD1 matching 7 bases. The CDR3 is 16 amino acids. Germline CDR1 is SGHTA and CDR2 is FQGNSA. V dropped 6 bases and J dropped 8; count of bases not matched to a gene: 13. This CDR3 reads CASRSDRAITYSPLHF. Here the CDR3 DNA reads TGTGCCAGCAGGTCCGACAGGGCCATTACATATTCACCCCTCCACTTT.

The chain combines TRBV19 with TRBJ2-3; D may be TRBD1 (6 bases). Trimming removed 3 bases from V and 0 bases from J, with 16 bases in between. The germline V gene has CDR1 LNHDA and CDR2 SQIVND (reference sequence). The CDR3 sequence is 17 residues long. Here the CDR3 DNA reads TGTGCCAGTAGTATTCCCCCCGAACAGGGTAGCACAGATACGCAGTATTTT. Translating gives CASSIPPEQGSTDTQYF.

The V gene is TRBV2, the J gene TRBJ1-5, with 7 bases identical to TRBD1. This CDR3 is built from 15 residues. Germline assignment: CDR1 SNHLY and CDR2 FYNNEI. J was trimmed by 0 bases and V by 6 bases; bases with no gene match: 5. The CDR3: CASSLDRVSNQPQHF. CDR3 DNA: TGTGCCAGCAGCCTTGACAGGGTTAGCAATCAGCCCCAGCATTTT.

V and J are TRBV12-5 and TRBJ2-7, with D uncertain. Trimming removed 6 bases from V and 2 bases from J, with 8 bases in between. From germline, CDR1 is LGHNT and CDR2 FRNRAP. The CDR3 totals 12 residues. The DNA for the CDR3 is TGTGCTAGTGGGGCCCTGACCTACGAGCAGTACTTC. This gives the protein CASGALTYEQYF.

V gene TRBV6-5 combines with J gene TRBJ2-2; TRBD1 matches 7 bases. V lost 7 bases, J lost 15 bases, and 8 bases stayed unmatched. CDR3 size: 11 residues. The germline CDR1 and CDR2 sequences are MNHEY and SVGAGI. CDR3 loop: CASTKTGVMFF. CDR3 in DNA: TGTGCCAGCACTAAAACAGGGGTGATGTTTTTT.

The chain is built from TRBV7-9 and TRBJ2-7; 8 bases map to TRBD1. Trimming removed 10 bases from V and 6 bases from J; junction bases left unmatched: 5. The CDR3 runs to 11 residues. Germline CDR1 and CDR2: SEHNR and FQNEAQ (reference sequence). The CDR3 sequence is CATQGASEQYF. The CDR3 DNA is TGTGCCACCCAGGGGGCTAGCGAGCAGTACTTC.

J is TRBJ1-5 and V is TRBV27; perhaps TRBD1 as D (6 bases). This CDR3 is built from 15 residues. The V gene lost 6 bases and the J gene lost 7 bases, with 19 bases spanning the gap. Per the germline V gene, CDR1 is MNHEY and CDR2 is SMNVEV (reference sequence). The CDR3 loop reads CASRSVVAGEQPQHF. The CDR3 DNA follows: TGTGCCAGCAGATCGGTGGTGGCAGGGGAGCAGCCCCAGCATTTT.

The CDR3 loop is CASRAGTSGFPNSYNEQFF. DNA of the CDR3: TGTGCCAGCAGGGCCGGGACTAGCGGGTTCCCGAACTCCTACAATGAGCAGTTCTTC. The chain has TRBV6-4 and TRBJ2-1; 12 bases align to TRBD2. Looked up from germline, CDR1 is MRHNA and CDR2 is SNTAGT. Trimming took 6 bases from V and 0 from J; bases not matched to a gene: 12. This CDR3 spans 19 amino acids.

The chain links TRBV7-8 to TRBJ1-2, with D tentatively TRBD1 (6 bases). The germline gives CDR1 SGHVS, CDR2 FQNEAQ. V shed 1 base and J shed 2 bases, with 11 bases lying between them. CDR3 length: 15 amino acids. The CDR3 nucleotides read TGTGCCAGCAGCTTAGGGCCCACAGGGAACTATGGCTACACCTTC. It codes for CASSLGPTGNYGYTF.

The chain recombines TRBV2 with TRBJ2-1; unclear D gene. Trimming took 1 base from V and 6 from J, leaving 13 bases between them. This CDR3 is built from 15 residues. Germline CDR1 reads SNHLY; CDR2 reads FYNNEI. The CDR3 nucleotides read TGTGCCAGCAGTGAAGGGTGGCAGGTAGGCAATGAGCAGTTCTTC. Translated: CASSEGWQVGNEQFF.

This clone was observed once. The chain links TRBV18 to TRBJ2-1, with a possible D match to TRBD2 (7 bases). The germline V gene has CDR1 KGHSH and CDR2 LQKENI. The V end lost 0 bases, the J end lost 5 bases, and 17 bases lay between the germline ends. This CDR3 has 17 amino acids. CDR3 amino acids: CASSPPFGGGENNEQFF. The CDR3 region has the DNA TGTGCCAGCTCACCACCGTTCGGCGGGGGCGAAAACAATGAGCAGTTCTTC.

CDR3 loop: CASSLGLRHAGETQYF. Written as DNA, the CDR3 is TGTGCCAGCAGCTTAGGTCTCCGTCATGCGGGAGAGACCCAGTACTTC. This chain links TRBV7-3 with TRBJ2-5; the D gene is possibly TRBD2 (5 bases). Germline V gene lookup returns CDR1 SGHTA and CDR2 FQGTGA. Trimming left V 2 bases short and J 4 bases short, with 17 bases between. There are 16 residues in the CDR3.

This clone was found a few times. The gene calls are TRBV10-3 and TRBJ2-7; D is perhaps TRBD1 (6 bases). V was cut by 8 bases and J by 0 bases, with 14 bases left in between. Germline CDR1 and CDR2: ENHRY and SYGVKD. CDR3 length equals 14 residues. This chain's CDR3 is CAIARTASSYEQYF. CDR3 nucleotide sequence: TGTGCCATCGCGCGGACAGCGAGCTCCTACGAGCAGTACTTC.

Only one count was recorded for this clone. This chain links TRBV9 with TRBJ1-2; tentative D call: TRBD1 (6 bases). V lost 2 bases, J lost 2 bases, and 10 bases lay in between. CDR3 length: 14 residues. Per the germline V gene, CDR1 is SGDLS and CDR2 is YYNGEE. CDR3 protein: CASSVDRPNYGYTF. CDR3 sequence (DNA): TGTGCCAGCAGCGTCGACAGGCCCAACTATGGCTACACCTTC.

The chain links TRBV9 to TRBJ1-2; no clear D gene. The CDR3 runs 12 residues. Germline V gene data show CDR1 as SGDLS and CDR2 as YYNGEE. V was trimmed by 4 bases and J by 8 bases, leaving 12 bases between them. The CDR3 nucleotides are TGTGCCAGCAGCCTCGCCGGGTACGGCTACACCTTC. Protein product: CASSLAGYGYTF.